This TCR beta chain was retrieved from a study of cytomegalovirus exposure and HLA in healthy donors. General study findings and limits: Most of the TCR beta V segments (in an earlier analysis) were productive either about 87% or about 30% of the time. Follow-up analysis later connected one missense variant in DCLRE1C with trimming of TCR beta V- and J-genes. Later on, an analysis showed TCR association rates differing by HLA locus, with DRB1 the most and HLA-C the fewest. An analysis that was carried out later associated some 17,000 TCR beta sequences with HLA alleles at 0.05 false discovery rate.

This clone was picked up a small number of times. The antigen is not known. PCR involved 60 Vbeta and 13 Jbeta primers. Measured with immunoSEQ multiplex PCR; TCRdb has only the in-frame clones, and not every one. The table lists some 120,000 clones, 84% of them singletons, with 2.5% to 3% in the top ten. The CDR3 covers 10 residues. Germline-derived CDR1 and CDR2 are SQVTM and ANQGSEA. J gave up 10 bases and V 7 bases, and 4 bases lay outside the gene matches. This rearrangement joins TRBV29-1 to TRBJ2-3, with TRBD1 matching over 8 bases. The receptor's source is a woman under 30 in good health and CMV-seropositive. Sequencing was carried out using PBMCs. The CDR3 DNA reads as TGCAGCGCTGGACAGGGATCGCAGTATTTT. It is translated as CSAGQGSQYF.